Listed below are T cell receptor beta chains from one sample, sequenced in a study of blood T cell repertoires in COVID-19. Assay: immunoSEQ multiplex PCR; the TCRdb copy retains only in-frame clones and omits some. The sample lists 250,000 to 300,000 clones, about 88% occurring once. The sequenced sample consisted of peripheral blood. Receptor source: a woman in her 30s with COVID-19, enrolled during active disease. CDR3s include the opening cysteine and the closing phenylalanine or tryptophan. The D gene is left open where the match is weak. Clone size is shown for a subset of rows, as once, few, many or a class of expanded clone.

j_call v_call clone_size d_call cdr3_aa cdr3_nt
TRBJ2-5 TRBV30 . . CAWSAQGGVRETQYF TGTGCCTGGAGTGCTCAGGGTGGAGTGCGAGAGACCCAGTACTTC
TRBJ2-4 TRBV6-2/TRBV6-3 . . CASSYRREPPKNIQYF TGTGCCAGCAGTTACCGGCGGGAACCGCCGAAAAACATTCAGTACTTC
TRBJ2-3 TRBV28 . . CASSVADTQYF TGTGCCTCTAGCGTGGCAGATACGCAGTATTTT
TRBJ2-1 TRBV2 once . CASSESSGGSYNEQFF TGTGCCAGCAGTGAAAGTAGCGGAGGCTCCTACAATGAGCAGTTCTTC
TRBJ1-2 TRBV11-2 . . CASSPDSYGYTF TGTGCCAGCAGCCCCGACAGCTATGGCTACACCTTC
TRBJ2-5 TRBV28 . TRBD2 CASSFLGGLAGETQYF TGTGCCAGCAGTTTCCTAGGGGGACTAGCGGGAGAGACCCAGTACTTC
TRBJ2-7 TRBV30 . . CAWSAGSHYEQYF TGTGCCTGGAGTGCCGGGTCCCACTACGAGCAGTACTTC
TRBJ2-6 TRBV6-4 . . CASSADTISGANVLTF TGTGCCAGCAGTGCCGACACCATCTCTGGGGCCAACGTCCTGACTTTC
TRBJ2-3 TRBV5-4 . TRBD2 CASKWVAGDTQYF TGTGCCAGCAAGTGGGTAGCGGGGGATACGCAGTATTTT
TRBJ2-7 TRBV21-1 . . CASSRGRGCGTSGRSNEQYF TGTGCCAGCAGCAGAGGACGGGGATGCGGGACTAGCGGGAGAAGCAACGAGCAGTACTTC
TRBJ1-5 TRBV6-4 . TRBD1 CASEQGLGQPQHF TGTGCCAGCGAACAGGGGTTGGGTCAGCCCCAGCATTTT
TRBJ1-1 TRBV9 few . CASSVDAWGEAEAFF TGTGCCAGCAGCGTAGACGCCTGGGGGGAGGCTGAAGCTTTCTTT
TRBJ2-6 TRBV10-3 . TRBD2 CAISGREGQIDGANVLTF TGTGCCATCAGTGGGCGGGAGGGCCAGATAGATGGGGCCAACGTCCTGACTTTC
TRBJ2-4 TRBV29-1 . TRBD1 CSVEDRGVIQYF TGCAGCGTGGAGGACAGGGGAGTCATTCAGTACTTC
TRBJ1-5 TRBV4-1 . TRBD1 CAIVQGPYYSNQPQHF TGCGCCATCGTACAGGGGCCCTATTATAGCAATCAGCCCCAGCATTTT
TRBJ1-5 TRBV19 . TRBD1 CASSIEGQGRNQPQHF TGTGCCAGTAGTATAGAGGGACAGGGTAGGAATCAGCCCCAGCATTTT
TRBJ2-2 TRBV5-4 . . CASSLGRGSGELFF TGTGCCAGCAGCTTGGGTCGGGGTTCCGGGGAGCTGTTTTTT
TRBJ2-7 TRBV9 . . CASSVDGGSDEQYF TGTGCCAGCAGCGTAGATGGGGGCTCCGACGAGCAGTACTTC
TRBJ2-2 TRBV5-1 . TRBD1 CASSSAQGVGGELFF TGCGCCAGCAGCTCAGCCCAGGGGGTGGGCGGGGAGCTGTTTTTT
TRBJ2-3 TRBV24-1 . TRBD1 CATSDHGTGADTQYF TGTGCCACCAGTGACCATGGGACAGGGGCAGATACGCAGTATTTT
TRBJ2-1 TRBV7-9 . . CASSLVPESGPNNEQFF TGTGCCAGCAGCTTAGTCCCAGAAAGCGGGCCCAACAATGAGCAGTTCTTC
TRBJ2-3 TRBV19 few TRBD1 CASSRQGASTDTQYF TGTGCCAGTAGTAGACAGGGGGCTAGCACAGATACGCAGTATTTT
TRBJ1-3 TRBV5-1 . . CASSLREQEDGNTIYF TGCGCCAGCAGCTTGAGGGAACAGGAAGATGGAAACACCATATATTTT
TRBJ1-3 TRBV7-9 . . CASSLGAPSGNTIYF TGTGCCAGCAGCTTAGGAGCCCCCTCTGGAAACACCATATATTTT
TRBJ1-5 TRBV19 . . CALGGGRGNQPQHF TGTGCGTTGGGAGGGGGGCGCGGTAATCAGCCCCAGCATTTT
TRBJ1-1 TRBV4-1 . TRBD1 CASSLTRDRVEAFF TGCGCCAGCAGCTTAACCCGGGACAGGGTCGAAGCTTTCTTT
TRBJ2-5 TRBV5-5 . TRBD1 CASSLLGTGNEETQYF TGTGCCAGCAGCTTGTTGGGGACAGGGAATGAGGAGACCCAGTACTTC
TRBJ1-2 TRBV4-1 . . CASSQGVGGGGYTF TGCGCCAGCAGCCAAGGGGTGGGGGGAGGTGGCTACACCTTC
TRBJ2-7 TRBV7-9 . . CASSQLTASTQQYF TGTGCCAGCAGCCAGCTGACAGCTTCTACACAGCAGTACTTC
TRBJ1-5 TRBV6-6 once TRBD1 CASSPNPVGTAYSNQPQHF TGTGCCAGCAGTCCTAATCCGGTCGGGACAGCATATAGCAATCAGCCCCAGCATTTT
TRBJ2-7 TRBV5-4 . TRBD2 CASSSGSGFEQYF TGTGCCAGCAGTTCCGGTAGCGGGTTTGAGCAGTACTTC
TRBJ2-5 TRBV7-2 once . CASSRVLQETQYF TGTGCCAGCAGCCGCGTATTGCAAGAGACCCAGTACTTC
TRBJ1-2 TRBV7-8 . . CASSLGTAGYTF TGTGCCAGCAGCTTAGGGACAGCTGGCTACACCTTC
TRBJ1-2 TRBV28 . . CASSYRGLLSGYTF TGTGCCAGCAGTTATCGGGGACTACTATCTGGCTACACCTTC
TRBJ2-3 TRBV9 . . CASSARDFRSTDTQYF TGTGCCAGCAGCGCCCGGGACTTCCGAAGCACAGATACGCAGTATTTT
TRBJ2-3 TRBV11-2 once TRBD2 CASSAGLAGVEDTQYF TGTGCCAGCAGCGCCGGACTAGCGGGAGTAGAAGATACGCAGTATTTT
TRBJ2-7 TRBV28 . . CASRKAERGYEQYF TGTGCCAGCCGTAAGGCGGAGCGAGGCTACGAGCAGTACTTC
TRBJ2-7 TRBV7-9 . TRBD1 CASSQTGDRNYEQYF TGTGCCAGCAGCCAGACCGGGGACAGAAACTACGAGCAGTACTTC
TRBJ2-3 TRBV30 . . CAWLTQASTDTQYF TGTGCCTGGCTCACCCAGGCTAGCACAGATACGCAGTATTTT
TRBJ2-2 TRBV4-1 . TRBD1 CASRTGVMAGELFF TGCGCCAGCAGGACAGGGGTTATGGCCGGGGAGCTGTTTTTT
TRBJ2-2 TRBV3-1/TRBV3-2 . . CASSQEGGSGTGELFF TGTGCCAGCAGCCAAGAGGGGGGTTCGGGCACCGGGGAGCTGTTTTTT